Listed here are 26 T cell receptor beta chains from one sample, sequenced in a study of blood T cell repertoires in COVID-19. Libraries were prepared by immunoSEQ multiplex PCR; TCRdb keeps only in-frame clonotypes and omits some of them. The sample has 270,000 or so clones, around 85% seen once. The sequenced sample was peripheral blood. The receptors come from a human donor with COVID-19, enrolled during active disease. The donor label of this sample is uncertain.

The chain has TRBV6-5 and TRBJ2-2, with a possible D match to TRBD2 (5 bases). Trimming removed 4 bases from V and 4 bases from J, with 16 bases in between. This CDR3 region has 16 residues. The germline CDR1 and CDR2 sequences are MNHEY and SVGAGI. The CDR3 nucleotides are TGTGCCAGCAGTTCCCCGGGGAGCGCGGGCACCGGGGAGCTGTTTTTT. Translation gives CASSSPGSAGTGELFF.

Of note for this clone: At the DNA level, this CDR3 is encoded by other sequences in the same sample as well. The V gene is TRBV5-1, the J gene TRBJ1-3, with TRBD1 matching 10 bases. Germline trimming cut 2 bases from V and 0 bases from J; bases unmatched to any gene: 5. Germline V gene data show CDR1 as SGHRS and CDR2 as YFSETQ. The CDR3 is 17 residues long. CDR3 coding DNA: TGCGCCAGCAGCTTAGGACAGGGGGGTAACTCTGGAAACACCATATATTTT. Residues: CASSLGQGGNSGNTIYF.

This chain joins TRBV5-1 and TRBJ1-1, with a possible D match to TRBD1 (6 bases). Germline V gives CDR1 SGHRS, CDR2 YFSETQ. This CDR3 spans 15 amino acids. V was pared by 0 bases and J by 1 base, with 10 bases between. The CDR3 loop is CASSLVTGRNTEAFF. The CDR3 DNA follows: TGCGCCAGCAGCTTGGTTACAGGGCGGAACACTGAAGCTTTCTTT.

This chain uses TRBV5-1 with TRBJ2-5; the match to TRBD1 covers 10 bases. The CDR3 is 15 residues long. The J segment lost 5 bases and the V segment lost 0 bases, leaving 4 bases of the junction unmatched. From germline, CDR1 is SGHRS and CDR2 YFSETQ. The CDR3 nucleotides read TGCGCCAGCAGCTTGGGACAGGGGGCGTGGGAGACCCAGTACTTC. This codes for CASSLGQGAWETQYF.

V is TRBV3-1 (or the pseudogene TRBV3-2) and J is TRBJ1-5; D is perhaps TRBD1 (6 bases). V lost 0 bases to trimming and J lost 7 bases, with 7 bases between them. In germline, CDR1 is LGHDT, CDR2 YNNKEL (reference sequence). This CDR3 has 13 amino acids. The CDR3 DNA reads as TGTGCCAGCAGCCAAGACCAGGGGCAGCCCCAGCATTTT. It specifies CASSQDQGQPQHF.

CDR3 bases: TGTGCCTGCGGTGTAGCGGGAGTGGTGCAGTTCTTC. Translated, it gives CACGVAGVVQFF. The chain joins TRBV30 to TRBJ2-1; 9 bases align to TRBD2. CDR3 length: 12 amino acids. With 6 bases clipped from V and 12 bases from J, the junction kept 9 bases outside the gene matches. Germline V gene sequence: CDR1 GTSNPN, CDR2 SVGIG (reference sequence).

Remarks on this clone: One junction end disagrees with the germline gene, perhaps due to a read error. V and J are TRBV7-7 and TRBJ2-5, with 10 bases lining up with TRBD1. Looked up from germline, CDR1 is SSHAT and CDR2 is FNYEAQ (reference sequence). CDR3 length: 16 residues. The CDR3 sequence: CASSSGGRDRGQTQYF. Here the CDR3 DNA reads TGTGCTAGCAGCTCGGGGGGTCGGGACAGGGGTCAGACCCAGTACTTC.

The chain is built from TRBV3-1 (or the pseudogene TRBV3-2) and TRBJ1-1; D gene uncertain. The CDR3 is made up of 15 amino acids. V lost 0 bases, J lost 1 base, and 9 bases lay in between. Germline V gives CDR1 LGHDT, CDR2 YNNKEL (reference sequence). The CDR3: CASSQDLGTNTEAFF. CDR3 sequence (DNA): TGTGCCAGCAGCCAAGATTTGGGCACGAACACTGAAGCTTTCTTT.

The J gene is TRBJ2-3, the V gene TRBV11-2; 8 bases are a match to TRBD1. Germline V gives CDR1 SGHAT, CDR2 FQNNGV. V was clipped by 1 base and J by 7 bases; unmatched bases: 16. There are 18 residues in the CDR3. CDR3 in amino acids: CASSLAALRAGGPNTQYF. The CDR3 DNA reads as TGTGCCAGCAGCTTAGCTGCGTTGCGGGCAGGGGGCCCAAATACGCAGTATTTT.

The CDR3 sequence is CASSSLPSGQETQYF. CDR3 coding DNA: TGTGCCAGCAGCTCTCTCCCTAGCGGCCAAGAGACCCAGTACTTC. The chain is built from TRBV5-4 and TRBJ2-5; 7 nucleotides align to TRBD2. The V gene's germline CDR1 is SGHNT and CDR2 YYREEE (reference sequence). V trimming: 3 bases; J trimming: 1 base; junction bases outside the gene matches: 6. This CDR3 comprises 15 residues.

The rearrangement uses TRBV25-1 and TRBJ2-1; 9 bases map to TRBD2. The junction had 6 bases not matched to a gene; V was cut back by 2 bases and J by 4 bases. The CDR3 is 16 amino acids. In germline, CDR1 is MGHDK, CDR2 SYGVNS. This chain's CDR3 is CASSELGTSGYNEQFF. The CDR3, as DNA: TGTGCCAGCAGTGAACTTGGAACTAGCGGGTACAATGAGCAGTTCTTC.

This rearrangement joins TRBV7-9 to TRBJ1-1, with D tentatively TRBD1 (6 bases). The length of the CDR3 is 15 residues. In germline, CDR1 is SEHNR, CDR2 FQNEAQ (reference sequence). V dropped 4 bases and J dropped 0 bases, with 12 bases sitting between them. As DNA, the CDR3 is TGTGCCAGCAGCTGGGGGGGCACTCTGAACACTGAAGCTTTCTTT. Translation gives CASSWGGTLNTEAFF.

The chain has TRBV19 and TRBJ1-5; D is perhaps TRBD1 (6 bases). The CDR3 has 13 amino acids. The V gene lost 4 bases and the J gene lost 6 bases, with 10 bases spanning the gap. Germline values: CDR1 LNHDA, CDR2 SQIVND (reference sequence). The DNA for the CDR3 is TGTGCCAGTAGTAACAGGGTTACTCAGCCCCAGCATTTT. This sequence encodes CASSNRVTQPQHF.

The V and J genes are TRBV28 and TRBJ2-1; 12 bases are shared with TRBD2. This CDR3 contains 16 residues. Unmatched junction bases numbered 15, after V lost 6 bases and J lost 12 bases. CDR1 and CDR2 (germline): MDHEN, SYDVKM. CDR3 in amino acids: CASSQPGLAGGLGQFF. For the CDR3, the DNA is TGTGCCAGCAGCCAACCGGGGCTAGCGGGAGGGCTTGGGCAGTTCTTC.

J is TRBJ2-7 and V is TRBV5-1, with 13 bases identical to TRBD2. Germline V gene data show CDR1 as SGHRS and CDR2 as YFSETQ. V lost 0 bases, J lost 3 bases, and 12 bases stayed unmatched. The CDR3 covers 19 residues. This CDR3 reads CASSLDRLAGGYGGYEQYF. The CDR3 bases are TGCGCCAGCAGCTTGGACCGACTAGCGGGAGGTTATGGGGGCTACGAGCAGTACTTC.

This clone has more than one count but fewer than ten. One end of the junction does not line up with germline, which may come from a read error. The genes are TRBV7-7 and TRBJ2-7; 7 positions match TRBD1. The V gene's germline CDR1 is SSHAT and CDR2 FNYEAQ (reference sequence). The CDR3 covers 16 residues. The CDR3 DNA reads TGTGCTAGCAGCAAGGGTGGACAGGTGGGGTCCTACGAGCAGTACTTC. The encoded protein is CASSKGGQVGSYEQYF.

This clone was counted a few times. The J gene is TRBJ2-1, the V gene TRBV29-1; TRBD2 matches 10 bases. Unmatched junction bases numbered 20, after V lost 6 bases and J lost 0 bases. Germline V CDR1 and CDR2: SQVTM, ANQGSEA. This CDR3 spans 20 amino acids. This CDR3 is CSVKGGSAGGRRVSYNEQFF. CDR3 sequence (DNA): TGCAGCGTCAAGGGGGGATCAGCGGGAGGGAGGCGGGTCTCCTACAATGAGCAGTTCTTC.

The chain links TRBV28 to TRBJ1-2, with TRBD1 matching 7 bases. V shed 6 bases, J shed 3 bases, and the junction held 7 bases outside the gene matches. Germline V gene sequence: CDR1 MDHEN, CDR2 SYDVKM. The CDR3 is made up of 14 amino acids. CDR3 residues: CASRPGQVHYGYTF. DNA for the CDR3: TGTGCCAGCAGACCCGGACAGGTTCACTATGGCTACACCTTC.

J is TRBJ2-5 and V is TRBV19; 13 bases agree with TRBD2. Germline-derived CDR1 and CDR2 are LNHDA and SQIVND (reference sequence). This CDR3 is built from 15 residues. V was clipped by 4 bases and J by 5 bases; unmatched bases: 4. CDR3 sequence (DNA): TGTGCCAGTAGTAGGACTAGCGGGAGTGCGGAGACCCAGTACTTC. Protein: CASSRTSGSAETQYF.

The rearrangement links TRBV19 to TRBJ2-3; tentative D call: TRBD2 (5 bases). This CDR3 contains 16 residues. Germline-derived CDR1 and CDR2 are LNHDA and SQIVND (reference sequence). The germline V and J ends were trimmed by 6 bases and 0 bases, with 16 bases remaining between them. Here the CDR3 DNA reads TGTGCCAGTAGGGACCCAGACCTAGCTAGCACAGATACGCAGTATTTT. This translates into CASRDPDLASTDTQYF.

The chain joins TRBV5-1 to TRBJ2-5; no clear D. Trimming left V 1 base short and J 7 bases short, with 17 bases between. Germline CDR1 and CDR2: SGHRS and YFSETQ. The CDR3 is 15 amino acids. CDR3 DNA: TGCGCCAGCAGCTTGCTTGCACAAACGCCATGGACCCAGTACTTC. It yields the protein CASSLLAQTPWTQYF.

This sequence joins TRBV9 and TRBJ1-4; a possible D gene is TRBD1 (6 bases). Germline loops: CDR1 SGDLS, CDR2 YYNGEE. This CDR3 is 16 amino acids long. The V end was cut by 4 bases, the J end by 6 bases, with 19 bases between. In nucleotides, the CDR3 is TGTGCCAGCAGCCCCAGAGGAGCGCAGGGGTATGAAAAACTGTTTTTT. It encodes CASSPRGAQGYEKLFF.

The J gene is TRBJ1-4, the V gene TRBV19; 8 bases align to TRBD1. Per the germline V gene, CDR1 is LNHDA and CDR2 is SQIVND (reference sequence). This CDR3 spans 14 amino acids. V shed 5 bases, J shed 5 bases, and the junction held 4 bases outside the gene matches. The CDR3 DNA reads TGTGCCAGTAGTGACCGGGACAGGAATGAAAAACTGTTTTTT. Protein product: CASSDRDRNEKLFF. The full variable domain, completed using reference TRBV19 and TRBJ1-4, is DGGITQSPKYLFRKEGQNVTLSCEQNLNHDAMYWYRQDPGQGLRLIYYSQIVNDFQKGDIAEGYSVSREKKESFPLTVTSAQKNPTAFYLCASSDRDRNEKLFFGSGTQLSVL.

The rearrangement links TRBV29-1 to TRBJ1-1; D may be TRBD1 (6 bases). Germline CDR1 is SQVTM and CDR2 is ANQGSEA. Trimming took off 6 bases at V and 0 bases at J, with 14 bases between the two ends. This CDR3 has 14 amino acids. In DNA form, the CDR3 reads TGCAGCGTCTCTACCCAGGGGCTGAACACTGAAGCTTTCTTT. Protein sequence: CSVSTQGLNTEAFF.

This sequence joins TRBV7-2 and TRBJ2-7, with D tentatively TRBD2 (6 bases). CDR3 length: 16 amino acids. With 1 base removed from V and 3 bases from J, the gap between germline ends came to 16 bases. Germline assignment: CDR1 SGHTA and CDR2 FQGNSA. In nucleotides, the CDR3 is TGTGCCAGCAGCTTAGACGCCCAATGGGGGGTCTACGAGCAGTACTTC. Translation gives CASSLDAQWGVYEQYF.

J is TRBJ2-2 and V is TRBV11-2; 9 nucleotides align to TRBD1. Germline CDR1 SGHAT, CDR2 FQNNGV. The CDR3 runs to 15 residues. V was pared by 7 bases and J by 5 bases, with 8 bases of the junction left unmatched. The CDR3 DNA follows: TGTGCCAGCACCCGGGGGACAGGGCGAACCGGGGAGCTGTTTTTT. Its translation: CASTRGTGRTGELFF.